This TCR beta chain was found in a study of blood T cell repertoires in COVID-19. In the study overall: The study drew acute and convalescent COVID-19 samples from the United States, Italy and Spain. Sample material is recorded as cDNA or gDNA derived from T cells, B-cell-depleted T cells, or PBMCs.

Original processing notes: For nucleated cells, counts were estimated from reference gene primer amplification. Using immunoSEQ multiplex PCR, the repertoire was profiled, and TCRdb retains in-frame clones only, with some absent. The D gene and trimming were derived from the DNA, and the V and J assignments and clone size from that table. The sample lists 200,000 or so clones, around nine tenths occurring once. The CDR3 has 13 amino acids. V trimming: 6 bases; J trimming: 10 bases; junction bases outside the gene matches: 5. This clonotype originated in a woman aged 55-69 years with acute or convalescent COVID-19. Sequenced sample: peripheral blood. V gene TRBV12-3 or TRBV12-4 combines with J gene TRBJ1-4; 10 bases fit TRBD1. The CDR3 loop is CASRGTGVVKLFF. CDR3 coding DNA: TGTGCCAGCAGGGGGACAGGGGTGGTAAAACTGTTTTTT.